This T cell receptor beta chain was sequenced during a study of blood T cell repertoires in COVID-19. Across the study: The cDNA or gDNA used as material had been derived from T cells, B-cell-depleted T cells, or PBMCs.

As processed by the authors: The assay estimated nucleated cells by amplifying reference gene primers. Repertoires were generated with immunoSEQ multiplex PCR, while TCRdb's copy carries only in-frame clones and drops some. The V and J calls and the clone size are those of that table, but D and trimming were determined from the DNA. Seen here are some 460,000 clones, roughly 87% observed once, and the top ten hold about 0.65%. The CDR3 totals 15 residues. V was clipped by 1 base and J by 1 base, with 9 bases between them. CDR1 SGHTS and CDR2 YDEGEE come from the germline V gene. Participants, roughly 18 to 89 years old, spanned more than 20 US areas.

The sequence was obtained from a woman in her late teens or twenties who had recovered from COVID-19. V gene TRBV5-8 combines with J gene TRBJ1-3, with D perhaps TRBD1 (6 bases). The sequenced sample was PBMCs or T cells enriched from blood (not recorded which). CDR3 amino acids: CASSLTGNSGNTIYF. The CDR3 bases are TGTGCCAGCAGCTTGACAGGGAATTCTGGAAACACCATATATTTT.